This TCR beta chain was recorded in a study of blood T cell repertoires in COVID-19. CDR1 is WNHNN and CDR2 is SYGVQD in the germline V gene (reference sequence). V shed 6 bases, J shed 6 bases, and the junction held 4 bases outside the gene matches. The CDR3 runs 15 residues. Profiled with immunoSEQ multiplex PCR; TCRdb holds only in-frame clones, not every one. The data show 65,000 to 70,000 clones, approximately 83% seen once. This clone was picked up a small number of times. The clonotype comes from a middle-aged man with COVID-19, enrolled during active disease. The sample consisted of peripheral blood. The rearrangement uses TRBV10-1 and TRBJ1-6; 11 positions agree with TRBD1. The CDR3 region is CASSPGTGGNSPLHF. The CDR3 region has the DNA TGCGCCAGCAGCCCGGGGACAGGGGGTAATTCACCCCTCCACTTT.